This TCR beta chain was retrieved from a study of blood T cell repertoires in COVID-19 (dated by TCRdb to 2018 to 2020). About the full investigation: The collaborator samples originated in the United States, Italy and Spain and spanned the acute and convalescent phases of COVID-19. The prospective study material was composed of cDNA or gDNA derived from T cells, B-cell-depleted T cells, or PBMCs. Subjects who had been exposed to COVID-19, were actively infected with it, or had recovered from it provided the deeply sampled blood TCRbeta repertoires that made up the dataset. A freely available public database, intended as a resource for researchers studying the immune response to SARS-CoV-2, is where the repertoires were released. Samples came from the ongoing ImmuneRACE study (first 160 participants) plus 1,254 subjects from 6 global collaborators. Nearly every sample came with metadata listing a de-identified subject ID, COVID-19 status, age in years and sex. Where HLA class I and class II types were available, the types were taken from metadata supplied by the sample provider, not from assay-based typing. Study-level results and caveats: The quantity of clinical and demographic metadata differed by source and by participant and was supplied without curation.

From a lookup of the germline V gene, CDR1 and CDR2 are SGHRS and YFSETQ. After removal of 5 bases from V and 7 bases from J, the junction retains 8 bases not matched to a gene. Measured from the cysteine to the phenylalanine, the CDR3 is 13 residues long. The retained sequence is limited to the CDR3, 39 bases, with the frame set at the first base. Remarks on this clone: This receptor's antigen is unknown. Nothing much larger sits one base from this clone, and base qualities are not available.

TCRbeta CDR3 regions were amplified from genomic DNA by means of the immunoSEQ Assay, a bias-controlled multiplex PCR. The paper's data handling went like this. Within the assay, amplification of reference gene primers was used to estimate how many nucleated cells each sample contained. To quantify the absolute abundance of each unique TCRbeta CDR3 rearrangement, sequence reads were collapsed and filtered. Productive Simpson clonality was computed per sample as the square root of Simpson's diversity index over productive rearrangements. TCRdb carries this immuneACCESS record with in-frame sequences only. Its versions omit some clonotypes, under half of them owing to an unresolved V gene in the studies checked, with the rest unexplained. That table furnishes V, J and clone size, whereas the DNA furnished D and trimming. The sample includes around 300,000 clones, with about nine tenths observed a single time. The top ten hold around 2.4% of the sample.

Participants in the prospective study were aged roughly 18 to 100 years, lived in some 24 United States geographic areas, and enrolled through a virtual design. To assign participants to cohorts, the prospective study relied on clinical history that participants themselves reported in a screening survey and a study questionnaire. Recovered participants in ImmuneRACE Cohort 3 were defined by two consecutive negative NP/OP PCR tests, clearance by a healthcare professional, or resolution of symptoms. In the prospective study, mobile phlebotomists collected whole blood, serum and a nasopharyngeal or oropharyngeal swab from each participant. Participants in the prospective study had the option to provide additional blood draws and questionnaires over a roughly two-month period. Blood samples from the prospective study were shipped frozen or at room temperature prior to DNA extraction.

The clonotype was recovered from a young woman who had recovered from COVID-19. The V and J segments used are TRBV5-1 and TRBJ1-1, with TRBD1 matching 7 junction bases. Sequencing input: PBMCs or T cells enriched from blood (not recorded which). The sequenced DNA is TGCGCCAGCAGTTGGACTGGGACAGTTGAAGCTTTCTTT. It translates to CASSWTGTVEAFF. The reference TRBV5-1 and TRBJ1-1 proteins fill in what lies around the CDR3, so the full variable domain reads KAGVTQTPRYLIKTRGQQVTLSCSPISGHRSVSWYQQTPGQGLQFLFEYFSETQRNKGNFPGRFSGRQFSNSRSEMNVSTLELGDSALYLCASSWTGTVEAFFGQGTRLTVV.